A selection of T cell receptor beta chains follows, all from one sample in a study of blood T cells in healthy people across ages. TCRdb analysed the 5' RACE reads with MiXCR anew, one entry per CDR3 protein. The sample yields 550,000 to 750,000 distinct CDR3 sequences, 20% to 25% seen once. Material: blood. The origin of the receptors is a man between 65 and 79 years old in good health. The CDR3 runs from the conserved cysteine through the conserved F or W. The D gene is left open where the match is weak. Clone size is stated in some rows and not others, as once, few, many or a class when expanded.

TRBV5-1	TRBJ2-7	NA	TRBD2	CASSLYGSGGYEQYF	TGCGCCAGCAGCTTGTACGGTAGCGGGGGCTACGAGCAGTACTTC
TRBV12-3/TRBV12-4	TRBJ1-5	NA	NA	CASSQNWDNLGNQPQHF	TGTGCCAGCAGTCAAAACTGGGACAACCTGGGCAATCAGCCCCAGCATTTT
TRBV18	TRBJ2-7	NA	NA	CASSQDIRSYEQYF	TGTGCCAGCTCACAGGACATCCGCTCCTACGAGCAGTACTTC
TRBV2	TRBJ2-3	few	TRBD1	CASSDPDRGKTDTQYF	TGTGCCAGCAGTGACCCCGACAGGGGCAAAACAGATACGCAGTATTTT
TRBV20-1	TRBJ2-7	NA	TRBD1	CSGLKTGGSYEQYF	TGCAGTGGCCTAAAAACAGGGGGCTCCTACGAGCAGTACTTC
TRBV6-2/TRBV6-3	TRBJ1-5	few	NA	CASSFPGMIQPQHF	TGTGCCAGCAGTTTTCCAGGGATGATTCAGCCCCAGCATTTT
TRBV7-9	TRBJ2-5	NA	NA	CASSSNLTDQETQYF	TGTGCCAGCAGCTCGAACTTAACGGACCAAGAGACCCAGTACTTC
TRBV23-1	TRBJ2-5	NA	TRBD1	CASSQSRDRGQETQYF	TGCGCCAGCAGTCAATCGCGGGACAGGGGGCAAGAGACCCAGTACTTC
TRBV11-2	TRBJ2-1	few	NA	CASTTGWAAYNEQFF	TGTGCCAGCACCACGGGCTGGGCCGCTTACAATGAGCAGTTCTTC
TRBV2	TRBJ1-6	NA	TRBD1	CASSPRTGQNSPLHF	TGTGCCAGCAGCCCTCGGACAGGGCAAAATTCACCCCTCCACTTT
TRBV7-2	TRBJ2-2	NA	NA	CASSPRPEIPNTGELFF	TGTGCCAGCAGCCCACGGCCGGAGATCCCGAACACCGGGGAGCTGTTTTTT
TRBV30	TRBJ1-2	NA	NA	CAWRLRGVGGCTF	TGTGCCTGGAGGCTACGGGGGGTTGGTGGCTGCACCTTC
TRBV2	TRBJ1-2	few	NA	CASSEYAGANYGHTF	TGTGCCAGCAGTGAATATGCAGGAGCTAACTATGGCCACACCTTC
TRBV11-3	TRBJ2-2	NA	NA	CASSKEGSVGELFF	TGTGCCAGCAGCAAGGAAGGCTCAGTCGGGGAGCTGTTTTTT
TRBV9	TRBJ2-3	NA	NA	CASSVEGPGGTDTQYF	TGTGCCAGCAGCGTAGAAGGTCCAGGGGGCACAGATACGCAGTATTTT
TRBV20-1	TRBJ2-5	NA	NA	CSARELGGGETQYF	TGCAGTGCTAGAGAACTCGGAGGTGGGGAGACCCAGTACTTC
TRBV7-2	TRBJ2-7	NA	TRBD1	CASSLRRDRSPYEQYF	TGTGCCAGCAGCTTGCGCCGGGACAGGAGTCCCTACGAGCAGTACTTC
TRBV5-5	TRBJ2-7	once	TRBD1	CASSMGDRGTYEQYF	TGTGCCAGCAGTATGGGGGACAGGGGGACCTACGAGCAGTACTTC
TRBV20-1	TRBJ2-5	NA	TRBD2	CSAPIPGLAGKETQYF	TGCAGTGCTCCTATCCCGGGACTAGCGGGAAAAGAGACCCAGTACTTC
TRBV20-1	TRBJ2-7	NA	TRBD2	CSARDGAGGPLEQYF	TGCAGTGCTAGAGATGGTGCGGGAGGGCCCCTCGAGCAGTACTTC
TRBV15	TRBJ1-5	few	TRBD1	CATSRSGQYSNQPQHF	TGTGCCACCAGCAGATCGGGACAGTATAGCAATCAGCCCCAGCATTTT
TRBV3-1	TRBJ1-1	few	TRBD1	CASSQGTGGEAFF	TGTGCCAGCAGCCAAGGGACAGGGGGTGAAGCTTTCTTT
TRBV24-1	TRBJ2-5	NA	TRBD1	CATSDERGQGALETQYF	TGTGCCACCAGTGATGAACGGGGACAGGGGGCTTTGGAGACCCAGTACTTC
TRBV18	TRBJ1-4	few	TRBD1	CASSPGQGKTNEKLFF	TGTGCCAGCTCACCGGGACAGGGGAAAACTAATGAAAAACTGTTTTTT
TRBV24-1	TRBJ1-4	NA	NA	CATSDLRGGVREKLFF	TGTGCCACCAGTGATTTGCGAGGAGGGGTTCGCGAAAAACTGTTTTTT
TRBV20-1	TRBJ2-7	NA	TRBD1	CSARKGTGNNEQYF	TGCAGTGCCAGAAAGGGGACAGGGAACAACGAGCAGTACTTC
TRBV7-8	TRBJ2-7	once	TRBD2	CASSLRGERGNYEQYF	TGTGCCAGCAGCTTACGTGGGGAGCGGGGGAACTACGAGCAGTACTTC
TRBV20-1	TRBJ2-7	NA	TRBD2	CSARALISGEGPYEQYF	TGCAGTGCTAGAGCCTTAATTAGCGGGGAGGGTCCTTACGAGCAGTACTTC
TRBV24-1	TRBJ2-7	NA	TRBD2	CATSDSGLGLLGYEQYF	TGTGCCACCAGTGATTCAGGGTTGGGACTACTTGGCTACGAGCAGTACTTC
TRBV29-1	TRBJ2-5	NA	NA	CSVVTPNQETQYF	TGCAGCGTGGTGACACCGAACCAGGAGACCCAGTACTTC
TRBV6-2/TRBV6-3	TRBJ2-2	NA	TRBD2	CASTKRALAGVTGELFF	TGTGCCAGCACCAAAAGGGCCCTAGCGGGGGTCACCGGGGAGCTGTTTTTT
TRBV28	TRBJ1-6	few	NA	CASSLFQSNSPLHF	TGTGCCAGCAGTTTATTCCAGAGTAATTCACCCCTCCACTTT
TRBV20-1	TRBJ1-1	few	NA	CSAQDPGPGSTEAFF	TGCAGTGCGCAAGATCCGGGGCCAGGGAGCACTGAAGCTTTCTTT
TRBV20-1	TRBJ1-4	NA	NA	CSARTDKIRKLFF	TGCAGTGCTCGAACAGATAAGATTAGAAAACTGTTTTTT
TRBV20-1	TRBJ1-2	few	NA	CSASSSVTIVGYTF	TGCAGTGCTAGTTCAAGTGTCACAATCGTTGGCTACACCTTC
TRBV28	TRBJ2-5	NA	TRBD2	CASSLVGGPETQYF	TGTGCCAGCAGTTTGGTGGGAGGGCCTGAGACCCAGTACTTC
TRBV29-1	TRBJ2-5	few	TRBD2	CSVEDPSGRARETQYF	TGCAGCGTTGAAGATCCGAGCGGGAGGGCCAGAGAGACCCAGTACTTC
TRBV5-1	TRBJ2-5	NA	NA	CASSPEEETQYF	TGCGCCAGCAGCCCAGAGGAAGAGACCCAGTACTTC
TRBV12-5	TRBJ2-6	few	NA	CASGLVIARGANVLTF	TGTGCTAGTGGTTTGGTAATAGCCCGTGGGGCCAACGTCCTGACTTTC
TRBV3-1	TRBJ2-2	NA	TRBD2	CASSPIPGGTGELFF	TGTGCCAGCAGCCCCATTCCGGGGGGCACCGGGGAGCTGTTTTTT
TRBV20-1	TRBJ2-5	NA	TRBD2	CSARVAGDFETQYF	TGCAGTGCTAGGGTAGCGGGAGACTTCGAGACCCAGTACTTC
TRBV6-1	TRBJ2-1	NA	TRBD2	CASRRLAGGDEQFF	TGTGCCAGCCGTCGGTTAGCGGGAGGGGATGAGCAGTTCTTC
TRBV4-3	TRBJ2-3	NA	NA	CASSQALGRVTDTQYF	TGCGCCAGCAGCCAAGCGTTAGGAAGGGTCACAGATACGCAGTATTTT
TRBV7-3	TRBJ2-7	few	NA	CASSFADCYEQYF	TGTGCCAGCAGCTTTGCGGATTGCTACGAGCAGTACTTC
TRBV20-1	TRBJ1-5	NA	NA	CSARRSRSNQPQHF	TGCAGTGCTAGACGGAGTAGGAGCAATCAGCCCCAGCATTTT
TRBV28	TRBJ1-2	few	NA	CASRSLGYTF	TGTGCCAGCCGCTCCTTGGGCTACACCTTC
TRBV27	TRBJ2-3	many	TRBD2	CASSPSGTSADTQYF	TGTGCCAGCAGTCCATCGGGGACTAGCGCCGATACGCAGTATTTT